The clone carrying this TCR beta chain was counted only a few times. Time point here: patch test 3, about 24 weeks after DPC sensitization. Treatment meaning: therapeutic diphenylcyclopropenone sensitization with weekly scalp DPC. The sample comes from a study of human T cells and chemical hapten exposure. TCRdb ran MiXCR on the RACE reads and lists one entry per CDR3 protein. The repertoire holds some 110,000 distinct CDR3 sequences, with 30% to 35% as singletons. The germline gives CDR1 SGHRS, CDR2 YFSETQ. This CDR3 is 16 amino acids long. J lost 7 bases, V lost 0 bases, and 8 bases had no gene match.

The sample consisted of whole blood, taken in connection with sensitization to the hapten diphenylcyclopropenone (DPC). This clonotype originated in a man aged 35-49 years with alopecia areata. Some clones in this sample may be carry-over from other donors' samples. The gene calls are TRBV5-1 and TRBJ2-1; 9 bases fit TRBD2. CDR3 in amino acids: CASSLDGGRARNEQFF. The CDR3 nucleotides are TGCGCCAGCAGCTTGGATGGCGGGAGGGCCCGGAATGAGCAGTTCTTC.